This T cell receptor beta chain came from a study of CD8 T cells in ankylosing spondylitis. MiXCR, applied by TCRdb to the 5' RACE reads, yields one record per CDR3 protein. The sample lists hundreds of thousands of distinct CDR3 sequences, roughly a third seen once, with roughly 4% in the top ten. Findings and caveats of the study: Blood of patients with ankylosing spondylitis appeared to be characterized by a TCR beta motif of roughly eight highly homologous variants. Relatively rare in peripheral blood, disease-linked clones were also CD8+.

The CDR3 has 15 residues. The V and J ends lost 4 bases and 5 bases, in that order; junction bases with no gene match: 5. CDR1 is KGHDR and CDR2 is SFDVKD in the germline V gene. This clonotype was seen only a few times. Its antigen is not known. Sequencing was done on a sample of blood, either unsorted or a sorted T cell fraction (not recorded which). V and J are TRBV24-1 and TRBJ2-5; 11 bases are a match to TRBD2. The sequence derives from a male donor with ankylosing spondylitis or in good health (not recorded which). The CDR3 DNA is TGTGCCACCAGTGACACACTAGCGGGGGATGAGACCCAGTACTTC. This translates into CATSDTLAGDETQYF.